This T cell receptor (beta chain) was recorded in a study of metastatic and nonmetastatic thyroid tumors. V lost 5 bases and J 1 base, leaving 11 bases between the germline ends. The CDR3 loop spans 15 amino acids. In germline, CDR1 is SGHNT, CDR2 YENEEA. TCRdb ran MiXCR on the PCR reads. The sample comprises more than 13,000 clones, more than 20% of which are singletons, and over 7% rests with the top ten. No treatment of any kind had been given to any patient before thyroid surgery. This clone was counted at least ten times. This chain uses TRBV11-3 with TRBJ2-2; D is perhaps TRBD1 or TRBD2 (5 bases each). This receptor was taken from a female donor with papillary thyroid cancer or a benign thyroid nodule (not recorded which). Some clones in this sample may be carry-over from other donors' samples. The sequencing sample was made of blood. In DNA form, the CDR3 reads TGTGCCAGCAGCCTCCGGGACGTGAACACCGGGGAGCTGTTTTTT. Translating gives CASSLRDVNTGELFF.